This T cell receptor (beta chain) was obtained from a study of T cell responses to AZD1222 COVID-19 vaccine. Repertoires were generated with immunoSEQ multiplex PCR, while TCRdb's copy carries only in-frame clones and drops some. The sample holds around 120,000 clones, roughly nine tenths seen once. The ends were cut back, 0 bases at V and 0 bases at J, with 13 bases in the middle. CDR1 is SGHRS, CDR2 YFSETQ, per germline. The CDR3 runs 16 residues. Turning to this clone: Its matching antigen is unknown.

Study observations and caveats: Females outnumbered males among donors, who were mostly white British; clonal diversity was possibly underestimated.

The sample consisted of peripheral blood, taken on day 0 of AZD1222 vaccination. This sequence was found in an adult in good health. The chain is built from TRBV5-1 and TRBJ2-7; D possibly matches TRBD1 or TRBD2 (5 bases each). The CDR3, as DNA: TGCGCCAGCAGCTTGGAGGGGCTCCGGGGCTCCTACGAGCAGTACTTC. This encodes CASSLEGLRGSYEQYF.